This T cell receptor (beta chain) was recovered during a study of T-cell memory formation after mild COVID-19. Germline CDR1 and CDR2: SGHDN and FVKESK. This CDR3 region has 13 residues. Between the trimmed V and J ends, which lost 6 bases and 3 bases, there was a span of 8 bases. TCRdb ran MiXCR on the 5' RACE reads and lists one entry per CDR3 protein. The sample lists 25,000 to 35,000 distinct CDR3 sequences, around a fifth occurring once. This clonotype has ten or more counts. The sample comprised PBMCs or a T cell subset sorted from them (not recorded which). The sequence came from an adult who had mild COVID-19 (a few samples of this study predate the infection). Cell type and time point are not known. The genes are TRBV14 and TRBJ2-2; a weak D match, TRBD1 (5 bases). Written as DNA, the CDR3 is TGTGCCAGCAGTCGACAGTACACCGGGGAGCTGTTTTTT. It yields the protein CASSRQYTGELFF. Full variable domain (rest looked up from reference TRBV14 and TRBJ2-2): EAGVTQFPSHSVIEKGQTVTLRCDPISGHDNLYWYRRVMGKEIKFLLHFVKESKQDESGMPNNRFLAERTGGTYSTLKVQPAELEDSGVYFCASSRQYTGELFFGEGSRLTVL.